These 26 T cell receptor beta chains were all obtained from the same sample, sequenced in a study of T cells in women clearing cervical HPV infection. TCRdb's copy holds only in-frame clones and misses some; the assay was immunoSEQ multiplex PCR. This sample's table has roughly 18,000 clones. The specimen was blood buffy coat. The receptors come from a woman between 18 and 75 years old with a cervical HPV16 infection that either progressed to CIN3+ or cleared (not recorded which).

With respect to this clone: The read ends 3 residues early relative to the CDR3; the germline J gene fills the gap. The rearrangement uses TRBV12-3 or TRBV12-4 and TRBJ1-1; 8 positions match TRBD1. V trimming: 5 bases; J trimming: 3 bases; junction bases outside the gene matches: 11. CDR3 size: 16 residues. The CDR3 region is CASSPFPDREDTEAFF. Partial CDR3 DNA: TGTGCCAGCAGTCCCTTCCCGGACAGGGAAGACACTGAA.

Of note for this clone: The CDR3 extends 3 residues past the end of the read, so its final part is completed from the germline J gene. V gene TRBV2 combines with J gene TRBJ2-2; 13 bases fit TRBD2. V lost 6 bases and J lost 9; bases outside the gene matches: 10. The CDR3 length is 16 residues. Germline V gives CDR1 SNHLY, CDR2 FYNNEI. The covered CDR3 bases are TGTGCCAGCAGCCTCGGGACTAGCGGGAACTCTTGGGAG. It specifies CASSLGTSGNSWE. In full, the CDR3 reads CASSLGTSGNSWELFF.

Notes on this clone: The read terminates 3 residues before the CDR3 end, so the remaining end is supplied by the germline J gene. The same CDR3 arises from other DNA sequences in this sample as well. V usage is TRBV18 and J usage is TRBJ2-2; D is unresolved. CDR3 size: 13 residues. CDR1 and CDR2 (germline): KGHSH, LQKENI. V lost 5 bases and J lost 3, with 7 bases in between. The CDR3 sequence is CASSGPHTGELFF. The sequenced part of the CDR3 DNA is TGTGCCAGCTCAGGGCCGCACACCGGGGAG.

For this clone: The read ends 3 residues shy of where the CDR3 ends; the end is completed using the germline J gene. This sequence joins TRBV4-2 and TRBJ1-2; 9 nucleotides match TRBD1. V dropped 0 bases and J dropped 3; count of bases not matched to a gene: 8. The CDR3 length is 17 residues. CDR1 and CDR2 from the germline V gene are LGHNA and YNFKEQ. CDR3 sequence reads: CASSQDDRGGEDYGYTF. CDR3 DNA, as far as it was read: TGTGCCAGCAGCCAAGATGACAGGGGGGGAGAGGACTATGGC.

Notes on this clone: The CDR3 end falls 3 residues outside the read, so it is completed with the germline J gene. The chain uses TRBV7-2 and TRBJ1-2; 7 bases map to TRBD1. Germline trimming cut 1 base from V and 4 bases from J; bases unmatched to any gene: 6. The CDR3 runs to 15 residues. The germline CDR1 and CDR2 sequences are SGHTA and FQGNSA. CDR3 amino acids: CASSLVQGFGYGYTF. CDR3 DNA (partial): TGTGCCAGCAGCTTAGTACAGGGGTTCGGCTATGGC.

Concerning this clone itself: The CDR3 end lies 3 residues beyond the end of the read and is filled in from the germline J gene. The rearrangement uses TRBV6-1 and TRBJ2-2; 8 bases are shared with TRBD2. Germline CDR1 is MNHNS and CDR2 is SASEGT. The CDR3 contains 14 residues. Losses at the gene ends were 1 base for V and 8 bases for J; bases not matched to a gene: 3. The CDR3 DNA, read in part, is TGTGCCAGCAGTGAAGGCGGGGGGCCGGGGGAG. This sequence encodes CASSEGGGPGE. The whole CDR3 is CASSEGGGPGELFF.

As for this clone: The read ends 3 residues early relative to the CDR3; the germline J gene fills the gap. This chain links TRBV6-1 with TRBJ1-3; D uncertain. CDR1 and CDR2 from the germline V gene are MNHNS and SASEGT. The CDR3 loop spans 15 amino acids. Trimming cost V 2 bases and J 0 bases, with 8 bases left between them. Incomplete CDR3 DNA: TGTGCCAGCAGTGAACCCGAGCGCTCTGGAAACACC. It translates to CASSEPERSGNT. The entire CDR3 protein reads CASSEPERSGNTIYF.

Remarks on this clone: The sequence runs out 3 residues before the end of the CDR3; the remainder is reconstructed from the germline J gene. This chain links TRBV7-9 with TRBJ2-7; D unclear. The CDR3 sequence is 15 residues long. The V and J ends lost 5 bases and 0 bases respectively, with 14 bases between them. In germline, CDR1 is SEHNR, CDR2 FQNEAQ (reference sequence). The sequenced part of the CDR3 DNA is TGTGCCAGCAGCCGCCTAGATTCCCCCTCCTACGAG. Translation gives CASSRLDSPSYE. The entire CDR3 is CASSRLDSPSYEQYF.

In regard to this clone: The CDR3 end falls 3 residues outside the read, so it is completed with the germline J gene. The chain combines TRBV7-3 with TRBJ2-3; 8 bases are a match to TRBD2. This CDR3 is 17 amino acids long. J gave up 2 bases and V 1 base, and 8 bases lay outside the gene matches. Germline CDR1 reads SGHTA; CDR2 reads FQGTGA. The CDR3 reads CASSLSGAGDYTDTQYF. CDR3 DNA (partial): TGTGCCAGCAGCTTAAGTGGAGCGGGAGATTACACAGATACG. Combining the CDR3 with reference TRBV7-3 and TRBJ2-3 gives the whole variable domain GAGVSQTPSNKVTEKGKYVELRCDPISGHTALYWYRQSLGQGPEFLIYFQGTGAADDSGLPNDRFFAVRPEGSVSTLKIQRTERGDSAVYLCASSLSGAGDYTDTQYFGPGTRLTVL.

Worth noting for this clone: The CDR3 is cut off 3 residues early in the read; its end comes from the germline J gene. The chain couples TRBV7-9 to TRBJ1-4, with D maybe TRBD1 (5 bases). The germline gives CDR1 SEHNR, CDR2 FQNEAQ (reference sequence). V shed 5 bases and J shed 0 bases, with 10 bases lying between them. CDR3 length: 15 amino acids. This CDR3 is CASSLQAATNEKLFF. CDR3 DNA (partial): TGTGCCAGCAGCCTACAGGCCGCAACTAATGAAAAA. Using reference TRBV7-9 and TRBJ1-4 for the parts outside the CDR3, the full variable domain is DTGVSQNPRHKITKRGQNVTFRCDPISEHNRLYWYRQTLGQGPEFLTYFQNEAQLEKSRLLSDRFSAERPKGSFSTLEIQRTEQGDSAMYLCASSLQAATNEKLFFGSGTQLSVL.

Concerning this clone itself: The CDR3 end is not reached by the read, which stops 3 residues before it; the germline J gene fills it in. Other DNA sequences of this sample code for an identical CDR3. The rearrangement uses TRBV5-6 and TRBJ1-5; the D is unclear. Deletions cut 2 bases from V and 2 bases from J, with 11 bases between. Germline loops: CDR1 SGHDT, CDR2 YYEEEE. The CDR3 extends over 15 amino acids. The CDR3 bases that were read are TGTGCCAGCAGCTTACTCGGGTCTGGCAATCAGCCC. It is translated as CASSLLGSGNQP. Given in full, the CDR3 is CASSLLGSGNQPQHF. The whole variable domain, filled in from reference TRBV5-6 and TRBJ1-5, reads DAGVTQSPTHLIKTRGQQVTLRCSPKSGHDTVSWYQQALGQGPQFIFQYYEEEERQRGNFPDRFSGHQFPNYSSELNVNALLLGDSALYLCASSLLGSGNQPQHFGDGTRLSIL.

On this clone itself: The read comes to an end 3 residues before the CDR3 does, leaving the germline J gene to fill in the end. The chain has TRBV30 and TRBJ2-7; 12 bases line up with TRBD2. The trim removed 1 base at V and 3 bases at J, leaving 7 bases unmatched. There are 16 residues in the CDR3. Per the germline V gene, CDR1 is GTSNPN and CDR2 is SVGIG (reference sequence). The sequenced part of the CDR3 DNA is TGTGCCTGGAGTGAAGACACGGGACTAGCGGGCTACGAG. It yields the protein CAWSEDTGLAGYE. The complete CDR3 reads CAWSEDTGLAGYEQYF.

Remarks on this clone: The read ends 3 residues early relative to the CDR3; the germline J gene fills the gap. This chain joins TRBV10-3 and TRBJ2-7; D gene ambiguous. V lost 0 bases to trimming and J lost 5 bases, with 5 bases between them. Germline values: CDR1 ENHRY, CDR2 SYGVKD. This CDR3 spans 12 amino acids. CDR3 region: CAISESSNEQYF. Partial CDR3 DNA: TGTGCCATCAGTGAGTCATCCAACGAG.

Regarding this clone: Coverage ceases 3 residues before the CDR3 finishes, and the germline J gene fills in the end. V gene TRBV5-1 combines with J gene TRBJ2-5, with 12 bases matching TRBD1. The V gene end was trimmed by 4 bases and the J gene end by 4 bases; junction bases not matched to a gene: 5. Germline V lookup: CDR1 SGHRS, CDR2 YFSETQ. The CDR3 has 15 residues. CDR3 residues: CASSTGQGARETQYF. The sequenced part of the CDR3 DNA is TGCGCCAGCAGCACGGGACAGGGGGCGCGAGAGACC.

Comment on this clone: The observed sequence ends 3 residues before the CDR3 terminus, with the missing tail filled in from the germline J gene. The genes are TRBV13 and TRBJ2-7; TRBD2 might be the D (6 bases). V lost 0 bases to trimming and J lost 3 bases, with 9 bases between them. Germline loops: CDR1 PRHDT, CDR2 FYEKMQ (reference sequence). The length of the CDR3 is 14 residues. The covered CDR3 bases are TGTGCCAGCAGCTTAGGGGCTAGCGACTACGAG. Its translation is CASSLGASDYE. The entire CDR3 reads CASSLGASDYEQYF.

A note on this clone: With the read ending 3 residues before the CDR3 end, the germline J gene is used to fill in that end. The rearrangement joins TRBV14 to TRBJ2-7, with D perhaps TRBD1 (6 bases). V gave up 0 bases and J gave up 0 bases, with 12 bases separating them. The CDR3 is made up of 16 amino acids. Looked up from germline, CDR1 is SGHDN and CDR2 is FVKESK. The covered CDR3 bases are TGTGCCAGCAGCCAAGATCGGACAGAGAGCTCCTACGAG. It encodes CASSQDRTESSYE. The complete CDR3 sequence is CASSQDRTESSYEQYF.

Concerning this clone: The read stops 3 residues short of the end of the CDR3; the missing end is completed from the germline J gene. This chain links TRBV2 with TRBJ2-5; TRBD1 matches 7 bases. The CDR3 sequence is 15 residues long. The V gene's germline CDR1 is SNHLY and CDR2 FYNNEI. V was clipped by 7 bases and J by 0 bases; unmatched bases: 8. The sequenced part of the CDR3 DNA is TGTGCCAGCACTTTGCCGGACAGGAACCAAGAGACC. Amino acids: CASTLPDRNQET. The whole CDR3 reads CASTLPDRNQETQYF.

A remark on this clone: The sequenced fragment ends 3 residues before the CDR3 boundary, so the rest is inferred from the germline J gene. The V call is TRBV7-9, the J call TRBJ1-1; the match to TRBD1 covers 9 bases. With V trimmed by 5 bases and J by 6 bases, 4 bases remained unmatched. The CDR3 length is 13 residues. Germline CDR1 reads SEHNR; CDR2 reads FQNEAQ (reference sequence). The CDR3 here is CASSQRQGAEAFF. The CDR3 bases that were read are TGTGCCAGCAGCCAACGACAGGGGGCTGAA.

This clone is labeled medium-sized based on frequency. The CDR3 is cut off 3 residues early in the read; its end comes from the germline J gene. The chain joins TRBV2 to TRBJ1-4, with 7 nucleotides matching TRBD1. V gave up 8 bases and J gave up 6 bases; unmatched junction bases: 9. The CDR3 loop spans 14 amino acids. Germline CDR1 is SNHLY and CDR2 is FYNNEI. The DNA read from the CDR3 is TGTGCCAGCGTCGGGACAGAGGGGTATGAAAAA. It specifies CASVGTEGYEK. The CDR3 in full is CASVGTEGYEKLFF.

Points on this clone: The missing CDR3 end, 3 residues past where the read stops, is filled in from the germline J gene. This chain connects TRBV27 to TRBJ2-7, with D perhaps TRBD2 (6 bases). The germline CDR1 and CDR2 sequences are MNHEY and SMNVEV (reference sequence). The CDR3 runs 16 residues. With 3 bases removed from V and 2 bases from J, the gap between germline ends came to 17 bases. CDR3 bases read: TGTGCCAGCAGTTTGAGTTTCGTAGCTAGCGCCTACGAG. Translation: CASSLSFVASAYE. The full CDR3 sequence reads CASSLSFVASAYEQYF.

Concerning this clone itself: The read ends 3 residues early relative to the CDR3; the germline J gene fills the gap. The chain combines TRBV20-1 with TRBJ1-6; TRBD1 is a possible D gene (5 bases). V was cut by 6 bases and J by 0 bases, with 12 bases left in between. Germline V gene data show CDR1 as DFQATT and CDR2 as SNEGSKA (reference sequence). This CDR3 is built from 15 residues. The CDR3 region is CSATRGNSYNSPLHF. The CDR3 bases that were read are TGCAGTGCCACGCGGGGGAACTCCTATAATTCACCC.

About this clone: The CDR3 end falls 3 residues outside the read, so it is completed with the germline J gene. This chain connects TRBV23-1 to TRBJ2-1; possible D gene TRBD2, 6 bases. TRBV23-1 is an ORF; its function is uncertain. V lost 6 bases and J 5 bases, leaving 14 bases between the germline ends. The CDR3 is 14 amino acids. The chain's CDR3 is CASRGTGPHNEQFF. CDR3 DNA (partial): TGCGCCAGCAGAGGGACTGGGCCACACAATGAG.

Turning to this clone: The read ends 3 residues shy of where the CDR3 ends; the end is completed using the germline J gene. The chain carries TRBV10-3 and TRBJ1-2; TRBD1 is a possible D gene (6 bases). The CDR3 loop spans 13 amino acids. Germline lookup yields CDR1 ENHRY and CDR2 SYGVKD. V lost 2 bases, J lost 2 bases, and 6 bases lay in between. The CDR3: CAISEGQNYGYTF. The covered CDR3 bases are TGTGCCATCAGTGAGGGACAGAACTATGGC.

As to this clone: The read ends 3 residues before the CDR3 terminus; that terminus is restored from the germline J gene. This chain links TRBV10-3 with TRBJ1-1; TRBD1 matches at 7 bases. The CDR3 sequence is 14 residues long. With 6 bases clipped from V and 4 bases from J, the junction kept 8 bases outside the gene matches. The germline CDR1 and CDR2 sequences are ENHRY and SYGVKD. The sequenced CDR3 bases are TGTGCCATCAGGGATAAAGGGACAGTCACTGAA. This sequence encodes CAIRDKGTVTE. The full-length CDR3 reads as CAIRDKGTVTEAFF.

Details on this clone: Read data end 3 residues before the CDR3 end; the end is taken from the germline J gene. The chain couples TRBV20-1 to TRBJ1-2; TRBD1 aligns across 11 bases. The CDR3 has 14 amino acids. Germline values: CDR1 DFQATT, CDR2 SNEGSKA (reference sequence). V lost 6 bases to trimming and J lost 1 base; unmatched junction nucleotides: 4. This CDR3 is CSARTGGFNYGYTF. Incomplete CDR3 DNA: TGCAGTGCCCGGACAGGGGGCTTTAACTATGGC.

In regard to this clone: Read coverage stops 3 residues before the CDR3 terminus; the germline J gene supplies the remainder. The chain employs TRBV7-9 and TRBJ1-1, with 8 bases lining up with TRBD1. The trim removed 5 bases at V and 5 bases at J, leaving 10 bases unmatched. Germline V lookup: CDR1 SEHNR, CDR2 FQNEAQ (reference sequence). This CDR3 has 15 residues. The CDR3 sequence: CASSPPGQGTTEAFF. The part of the CDR3 DNA that was read is TGTGCCAGCAGCCCCCCCGGACAGGGAACAACTGAA.